This T cell receptor beta chain was retrieved from a study of shared clonotypes between healthy human individuals. Whole-study findings and limits: Sampling involved blood alone; tissue repertoires likely differ. Genetic and exposure-history diversity was limited by the small donor number.

In the naive CD8 group, cells lacked CD45RO and were positively selected for CCR7, so terminally differentiated effector memory CD45RA+ cells were left out. With regard to this clone: As yet, its antigen is unknown.

Researchers ran the assay at a deep level. Assay: immunoSEQ multiplex PCR; the TCRdb copy retains only in-frame clones and omits some. The sample shows under 1 million clones, about 96% of them seen only once. This CDR3 spans 14 amino acids. Germline V CDR1 and CDR2: SQVTM, ANQGSEA. V lost 4 bases, J lost 0 bases, and 11 bases lay in between. Sequencing was carried out using naive CD8+ T cells sorted from blood. This chain connects TRBV29-1 to TRBJ2-3, with D unclear. The sequence was collected from a man younger than 45 in good health. CDR3 DNA: TGCAGCGTTGCCGGCTGGAAAAGCACAGATACGCAGTATTTT. It is translated as CSVAGWKSTDTQYF.